This is a list of T cell receptor beta chains from one sample in a study of lymphopenia after photon versus proton radiotherapy. The method was immunoSEQ multiplex PCR; TCRdb's version includes in-frame clones alone and lacks a portion of them. The data hold some 70,000 clones, with about nine tenths observed a single time. Sequencing used peripheral blood, obtained from a patient treated with proton-based radiotherapy. The receptors stem from a man older than 75 with esophageal cancer. Both conserved end residues are part of each CDR3. Fields, in order: V gene, clone size, D gene, J gene, CDR3 DNA, CDR3 protein. D genes are given only for firm matches. Size is stated for part of the rows, as once, few or many counts, or as a class when the clone is expanded.

V: TRBV6-5; size: NA; D: NA; J: TRBJ1-1; DNA: TGTGCCAGCAGTTACTCGCCGCAGCTGAACACTGAAGCTTTCTTT; CDR3: CASSYSPQLNTEAFF
V: TRBV5-1; size: NA; D: NA; J: TRBJ2-2; DNA: TGCGCCAGCAGAACGGGAATCAGGGCGAACACCGGGGAGCTGTTTTTT; CDR3: CASRTGIRANTGELFF
V: TRBV18; size: NA; D: NA; J: TRBJ2-5; DNA: TGTGCCAGCTCACCACCACAGGGTCGGGAGACCCAGTACTTC; CDR3: CASSPPQGRETQYF
V: TRBV19; size: NA; D: TRBD1; J: TRBJ2-5; DNA: TGTGCCAGTAGTATGCGAGGGGGCACAGGAGAGACCCAGTACTTC; CDR3: CASSMRGGTGETQYF
V: TRBV7-9; size: NA; D: TRBD1; J: TRBJ2-5; DNA: TGTGCCAGCAGCTTAGTCCGGGACAGCCACCAAGAGACCCAGTACTTC; CDR3: CASSLVRDSHQETQYF
V: TRBV7-9; size: NA; D: NA; J: TRBJ2-7; DNA: TGTGCCAGCAGCTTCGCAGGGCCATCCTACGAGCAGTACTTC; CDR3: CASSFAGPSYEQYF
V: TRBV25-1; size: NA; D: NA; J: TRBJ1-1; DNA: TGTGCCAGCAGTGACAGGGGTAGTCTTGAAGCTTTCTTT; CDR3: CASSDRGSLEAFF
V: TRBV29-1; size: NA; D: TRBD1; J: TRBJ1-1; DNA: TGCAGCGTTGGCACGACAGGGAGCACTGAAGCTTTCTTT; CDR3: CSVGTTGSTEAFF
V: TRBV6-6; size: NA; D: NA; J: TRBJ1-2; DNA: TGTGCCAGCCGGCGAGGGGAAAACTATGGCTACACCTTC; CDR3: CASRRGENYGYTF
V: TRBV16; size: NA; D: TRBD1; J: TRBJ1-1; DNA: TGTGCCAGCAGCGCGGGACAGGGGTGGAACACTGAAGCTTTCTTT; CDR3: CASSAGQGWNTEAFF
V: TRBV30; size: NA; D: NA; J: TRBJ1-5; DNA: TGTGCCTGGTCCCGACAGGTAATTAGCAATCAGCCCCAGCATTTT; CDR3: CAWSRQVISNQPQHF
V: TRBV7-9; size: NA; D: NA; J: TRBJ2-3; DNA: TGTGCCAGCAGCTTAGGGGCAGCGTACACAGATACGCAGTATTTT; CDR3: CASSLGAAYTDTQYF
V: TRBV15; size: NA; D: NA; J: TRBJ2-5; DNA: TGTGCCACCAGCAGATACCGGGGCCCCGGTACAGAGACCCAGTACTTC; CDR3: CATSRYRGPGTETQYF
V: TRBV4-3; size: NA; D: NA; J: TRBJ2-3; DNA: TGCGCCAGCAGCCAAGAAGCATTCCGAGGAGATACGCAGTATTTT; CDR3: CASSQEAFRGDTQYF
V: TRBV5-1; size: NA; D: TRBD1; J: TRBJ1-4; DNA: TGCGCCAGCAATACGGGACAGCCAGGGGGGGAAAAACTGTTTTTT; CDR3: CASNTGQPGGEKLFF
V: TRBV27; size: NA; D: TRBD1; J: TRBJ2-3; DNA: TGTGCCAGCAAAACAGGGGGCGGAACAGATACGCAGTATTTT; CDR3: CASKTGGGTDTQYF
V: TRBV7-9; size: NA; D: NA; J: TRBJ2-7; DNA: TGTGCCAGCAGCTTAGTGGAGCGGTCCTACGAGCAGTACTTC; CDR3: CASSLVERSYEQYF
V: TRBV7-6; size: once; D: NA; J: TRBJ2-1; DNA: TGTGCCAGCAGCTTAGCGAATGACAGGGAGCAGTTCTTC; CDR3: CASSLANDREQFF
V: TRBV5-1; size: NA; D: TRBD2; J: TRBJ2-5; DNA: TGCGCCAGCAGCTTGGGGACTAGCGATGAGACCCAGTACTTC; CDR3: CASSLGTSDETQYF
V: TRBV13; size: NA; D: NA; J: TRBJ2-7; DNA: TGTGCCAGCAGCCCAGGCGTCGGAACCTACGAGCAGTACTTC; CDR3: CASSPGVGTYEQYF
V: TRBV4-2; size: NA; D: NA; J: TRBJ2-3; DNA: TGTGCCAGCAGCCAAGAGAGGGGGACAGATACGCAGTATTTT; CDR3: CASSQERGTDTQYF
V: TRBV7-2; size: NA; D: NA; J: TRBJ1-5; DNA: TGTGCCAGCAGCCACGGGACATCTTATAGCAATCAGCCCCAGCATTTT; CDR3: CASSHGTSYSNQPQHF
V: TRBV7-2; size: NA; D: NA; J: TRBJ2-2; DNA: TGTGCCAGCAGCTTACAGGGGCCGGGGACCGGGGAGCTGTTTTTT; CDR3: CASSLQGPGTGELFF
V: TRBV5-5; size: NA; D: TRBD1; J: TRBJ1-2; DNA: TGTGCCAGCAGCCCTGGACAGGGGTACTATGGCTACACCTTC; CDR3: CASSPGQGYYGYTF
V: TRBV9; size: NA; D: TRBD1; J: TRBJ2-2; DNA: TGTGCCAGCAGCGTACCGAAGACAGGGGCGGACACCGGGGAGCTGTTTTTT; CDR3: CASSVPKTGADTGELFF
V: TRBV6-6; size: NA; D: NA; J: TRBJ2-7; DNA: TGTGCCAGCAGTTACGTAGCCTACGAGCAGTACTTC; CDR3: CASSYVAYEQYF
V: TRBV7-2; size: NA; D: NA; J: TRBJ1-4; DNA: TGTGCCAGCAGCTTAGCGGGGGGTTGGGAAAAACTGTTTTTT; CDR3: CASSLAGGWEKLFF
V: TRBV29-1; size: NA; D: NA; J: TRBJ2-1; DNA: TGCAGCGTTGTCCATGGCCGTGGGGACAATGAGCAGTTCTTC; CDR3: CSVVHGRGDNEQFF
V: TRBV5-1; size: NA; D: NA; J: TRBJ1-4; DNA: TGCGCCAGCAGCTTGAATCAGATTAATGAAAAACTGTTTTTT; CDR3: CASSLNQINEKLFF
V: TRBV7-3; size: once; D: TRBD1; J: TRBJ2-5; DNA: TGTGCCAGCAGTTTGGGGACAGCCCCGTACCAAGAGACCCAGTACTTC; CDR3: CASSLGTAPYQETQYF
V: TRBV10-2; size: NA; D: TRBD1; J: TRBJ1-1; DNA: TGCGCCAGCAGACTGGGACAGGGGAACACTGAAGCTTTCTTT; CDR3: CASRLGQGNTEAFF
V: TRBV9; size: NA; D: NA; J: TRBJ1-1; DNA: TGTGCCAGCAGCGTAGATATTGGGGGAACTAACACTGAAGCTTTCTTT; CDR3: CASSVDIGGTNTEAFF
V: TRBV10-3; size: NA; D: TRBD1; J: TRBJ1-1; DNA: TGTGCCGTTTTAGGGACAGCGAACACTGAAGCTTTCTTT; CDR3: CAVLGTANTEAFF
V: TRBV19; size: NA; D: TRBD1; J: TRBJ2-7; DNA: TGTGCCAGTAGTGCCTCGACAGGGATTTTTGGGGAGCAGTACTTC; CDR3: CASSASTGIFGEQYF
V: TRBV19; size: medium-sized; D: TRBD1; J: TRBJ1-2; DNA: TGTGCCAGTAGGGACAGGGGCGATATTTATGGCTACACCTTC; CDR3: CASRDRGDIYGYTF
V: TRBV7-6; size: NA; D: TRBD2; J: TRBJ2-1; DNA: TGTGCCAGCAGCCGATCTGGAGTGGGGGGGATTTACAATGAGCAGTTCTTC; CDR3: CASSRSGVGGIYNEQFF
V: TRBV19; size: NA; D: TRBD1; J: TRBJ2-7; DNA: TGTGCCAGTAGTACACAGGGGGCCTCCGAGCAGTACTTC; CDR3: CASSTQGASEQYF
V: TRBV30; size: NA; D: TRBD1; J: TRBJ2-1; DNA: TGTGCCTGGAGTGAGGGACAGGGAGAATACAATGAGCAGTTCTTC; CDR3: CAWSEGQGEYNEQFF
V: TRBV7-6; size: NA; D: NA; J: TRBJ1-2; DNA: TGTGCCAGCAGCTACGTCTATGGCTACACCTTC; CDR3: CASSYVYGYTF
V: TRBV30; size: NA; D: NA; J: TRBJ2-7; DNA: TGTGCCTGGAGTGGGCAGGGGTACGAGCAGTACTTC; CDR3: CAWSGQGYEQYF
V: TRBV7-2; size: NA; D: TRBD2; J: TRBJ2-4; DNA: TGTGCCAGCAGCCATCCGGGACTAGCGGTAGCCAAAAACATTCAGTACTTC; CDR3: CASSHPGLAVAKNIQYF
V: TRBV25-1; size: NA; D: TRBD1; J: TRBJ1-4; DNA: TGTGCCAGCGCCAGGGACAGTAATGAAAAACTGTTTTTT; CDR3: CASARDSNEKLFF
V: TRBV4-1; size: NA; D: TRBD2; J: TRBJ2-5; DNA: TGCGCCAGCAGCCAAGGCTGGGGGGCGGGGGGTGAGACCCAGTACTTC; CDR3: CASSQGWGAGGETQYF
V: TRBV7-2; size: NA; D: NA; J: TRBJ1-1; DNA: TGTGCCAGCAGCTTATACGGGGCCGCGACTAACACTGAAGCTTTCTTT; CDR3: CASSLYGAATNTEAFF
V: TRBV5-5; size: once; D: TRBD2; J: TRBJ2-3; DNA: TGTGCCAGCAGCTTGGGGACTAGCGGCACAGATACGCAGTATTTT; CDR3: CASSLGTSGTDTQYF
V: TRBV30; size: NA; D: TRBD1; J: TRBJ1-1; DNA: TGTGCCTGGAGGTCAGGGGGAGTGGGGTACACTGAAGCTTTCTTT; CDR3: CAWRSGGVGYTEAFF
V: TRBV18; size: NA; D: TRBD1; J: TRBJ1-1; DNA: TGTGCCAGCTCACCGACAGGGGGCATTGGGAACACTGAAGCTTTCTTT; CDR3: CASSPTGGIGNTEAFF
V: TRBV4-3; size: NA; D: NA; J: TRBJ2-3; DNA: TGCGCCAGCAGCCCCTCCGACAGAGGGAGGGGGACAGATACGCAGTATTTT; CDR3: CASSPSDRGRGTDTQYF
V: TRBV6-5; size: NA; D: NA; J: TRBJ1-1; DNA: TGTGCCAGCAGTTCCAACCTGAACACTGAAGCTTTCTTT; CDR3: CASSSNLNTEAFF
V: TRBV19; size: NA; D: TRBD1; J: TRBJ2-5; DNA: TGTGCCAGTAGTATGGACAGGGAGGAGACCCAGTACTTC; CDR3: CASSMDREETQYF
V: TRBV19; size: NA; D: NA; J: TRBJ2-2; DNA: TGTGCCAGTAGTCAGCACGCTGGCGGGGAGCTGTTTTTT; CDR3: CASSQHAGGELFF
V: TRBV7-9; size: NA; D: TRBD2; J: TRBJ2-3; DNA: TGTGCCAGCAGCCGGGCGGGAGGTACGCAGTATTTT; CDR3: CASSRAGGTQYF
V: TRBV7-2; size: NA; D: NA; J: TRBJ2-7; DNA: TGTGCCAGCAGCTTAAGTTCCTCCTACGAGCAGTACTTC; CDR3: CASSLSSSYEQYF
V: TRBV5-6; size: NA; D: TRBD2; J: TRBJ2-2; DNA: TGTGCCAGCAGCTTGATTGGACTAGCGAACGCCGGGGAGCTGTTTTTT; CDR3: CASSLIGLANAGELFF
V: TRBV30; size: NA; D: NA; J: TRBJ2-3; DNA: TGTGCCTGGAGTGTACTTTGGGGTACGCAGTATTTT; CDR3: CAWSVLWGTQYF
V: TRBV25-1; size: NA; D: TRBD1; J: TRBJ2-5; DNA: TGTGCCAGCAGTGGCGGGACAGGTTACCAAGAGACCCAGTACTTC; CDR3: CASSGGTGYQETQYF
V: TRBV5-1; size: NA; D: TRBD1; J: TRBJ1-2; DNA: TGCGCCAGCAGCCCGGGACAGGGATATCATGGCTACACCTTC; CDR3: CASSPGQGYHGYTF